This T cell receptor (beta chain) was identified during a study of blood T cell repertoires in COVID-19. Study-wide background: From the United States, Italy and Spain came samples of acute and convalescent COVID-19. PBMCs, B-cell-depleted T cells, or T cells provided the cDNA or gDNA that made up the material.

As concerns this clone: The identical CDR3 is also encoded by other nucleotide sequences in the sample.

Per the original data handling: For nucleated cells, counts were estimated from reference gene primer amplification. Sequencing used immunoSEQ multiplex PCR; TCRdb keeps in-frame clones, though not all of them. The V and J calls and clone size are taken from that table; D and trimming were inferred from the DNA. The data show approximately 170,000 clones, roughly 70% seen once. CDR1 and CDR2 from the germline V gene are MNHEY and SVGAGI. The CDR3 consists of 15 residues. Trimming stripped 0 bases from V and 1 base from J, with 7 bases between. The chain links TRBV6-5 to TRBJ1-5; D not certain. This TCR came from an elderly woman with acute or convalescent COVID-19. Sequencing was done on a sample of peripheral blood. The DNA for the CDR3 is TGTGCCAGCAGTTACTCGTGGCGGAGCAATCAGCCCCAGCATTTT. It yields the protein CASSYSWRSNQPQHF.